These 3 T cell receptor beta chains originate from one sample sequenced in a study of blood T cells in healthy people across ages. A second 7 to 11 cycle PCR used barcoded and J-beta primers. MiXCR was run by TCRdb on the 5' RACE reads, yielding one entry per CDR3 protein. This sample has about 580,000 distinct CDR3 sequences; roughly 43% occur once, and the top ten carry just under 25%. Sample: blood. The source of these receptors is a man older than 75 in good health.

This clonotype occurred a few times. The rearrangement uses TRBV3-1 and TRBJ2-7; D may correspond to TRBD1 or TRBD2 (5 bases each). The germline V and J ends were trimmed by 1 base and 7 bases, with 14 bases remaining between them. Germline assignment: CDR1 LGHDT and CDR2 YNNKEL (reference sequence). This CDR3 region has 14 residues. DNA for the CDR3: TGTGCCAGCAGCCAAGGGTCTGGGACGGGTGAGCAGTACTTC. Amino acids: CASSQGSGTGEQYF.

The chain has TRBV5-1 and TRBJ2-7; no firm D call. Looked up from germline, CDR1 is SGHRS and CDR2 is YFSETQ. The CDR3 consists of 13 residues. The V gene lost 0 bases and the J gene lost 3 bases, with 7 bases spanning the gap. The CDR3 loop is CASSLDSRYEQYF. The CDR3 DNA reads as TGCGCCAGCAGCTTGGACAGCCGCTACGAGCAGTACTTC.

The V gene is TRBV27, the J gene TRBJ2-2; the D call may be TRBD1 or TRBD2 (5 bases each). Germline V lookup: CDR1 MNHEY, CDR2 SMNVEV (reference sequence). Trimming took off 5 bases at V and 4 bases at J, with 8 bases between the two ends. The CDR3 is made up of 13 amino acids. CDR3 bases: TGTGCCAGCAGTCTCGGGGCCACCGGGGAGCTGTTTTTT. It specifies CASSLGATGELFF.